The clone carrying this TCR beta chain is a singleton in its sample. These data originate in a study of blood T cell repertoires in COVID-19. About the research overall: Sites across the United States, Italy and Spain contributed samples from acute and convalescent COVID-19. The analysed material was cDNA or gDNA that came from T cells, B-cell-depleted T cells, or PBMCs.

In the original workflow: Amplification from reference gene primers served as the basis for estimated nucleated cell counts. Produced via immunoSEQ multiplex PCR; TCRdb's table is partial and in-frame only. V and J calls and clone size are those listed in that table; D and trimming were worked out from the DNA. The sample consists of 300,000 to 450,000 clones, approximately 88% of them appearing once. This clonotype was obtained from a woman in her twenties or thirties with COVID-19, enrolled during active disease. Sequenced material: peripheral blood.

CDR3 DNA: TGTGCCTGGAGCGTTGGGCGCGTCTATGGCTACACCTTC. This sequence encodes CAWSVGRVYGYTF. The rearrangement links TRBV30 to TRBJ1-2; D gene unclear. Germline V gene sequence: CDR1 GTSNPN, CDR2 SVGIG (reference sequence). CDR3 length equals 13 residues. Between the trimmed V and J ends, which lost 3 bases and 4 bases, there was a span of 12 bases.